This entry concerns a single T cell receptor beta chain. This clone is a singleton in its sample. The specificity of this receptor is unknown. Base qualities are not recorded, but no much larger clone differs from it by a single base. The sample is drawn from a study of blood T cell repertoires in COVID-19 (dated by TCRdb to about 2020). Regarding the research as a whole: Samples from collaborators originated in the United States, Italy and Spain and spanned both the acute and convalescent phases of COVID-19. Sample metadata almost always included a de-identified subject ID, COVID-19 status, age in years and sex. Samples came from the ongoing ImmuneRACE study (first 160 participants) plus 1,254 subjects from 6 global collaborators. The material from the prospective study consisted of cDNA or gDNA derived from T cells, B-cell-depleted T cells, or PBMCs. The repertoires were released in a freely available public database intended as a resource for research on the immune response to SARS-CoV-2. Where available, HLA class I and class II types were taken from metadata supplied by the sample provider and were not determined by assay-based typing. Deeply sampled blood TCRbeta repertoires from subjects exposed to, actively infected with, or recovered from COVID-19 were included in the dataset. Results and caveats for the whole study, not just this receptor: The quantity of clinical and demographic metadata differed by source and by participant and was supplied without curation.

TCRbeta CDR3 regions were amplified from genomic DNA using the immunoSEQ Assay, a bias-controlled multiplex PCR. The authors processed their data as follows. Within the assay, amplification of reference gene primers was used to estimate how many nucleated cells each sample contained. To quantify the absolute abundance of each unique TCRbeta CDR3 rearrangement, sequence reads were collapsed and filtered. For each sample, productive Simpson clonality was calculated as the square root of Simpson's diversity index across productive rearrangements. The clones in this table, taken by TCRdb from immuneACCESS, are in-frame only. Not every clone is retained; where verified, under half of the shortfall comes from an unresolved V gene, and the cause of the rest is unknown. That table supplies the V and J calls and clone size; D and trimming were determined from the DNA. Across this sample there are 250,000 to 300,000 clones, with roughly four fifths seen only once. The top ten hold roughly 4.7% of the sample.

In the prospective study, participants were about 18 to 90 years old, resided in 24 geographic areas of the United States, and were enrolled through a virtual design. To assign participants to cohorts, the prospective study relied on clinical history that participants themselves reported in a screening survey and a study questionnaire. Exposed participants had been in contact with someone with a PCR-confirmed or clinician-diagnosed COVID-19 case within 2 weeks of study entry. Each participant in the prospective study had whole blood, serum and a nasopharyngeal or oropharyngeal swab collected by mobile phlebotomists. Over an approximately 2-month period, participants in the prospective study had the option of providing additional blood draws and questionnaires. Prospective study blood samples were shipped either frozen or at room temperature before DNA extraction. From V the trimming removes 1 base and from J it removes 0 bases, while the gene matches leave 12 bases of the junction unaccounted for. The CDR3 holds 19 amino acids from the cysteine to the phenylalanine. Left in the record is the CDR3 DNA by itself, 57 bases read in frame from the first base. CDR1 and CDR2 (LGHDT, YNNKEL) derive from the germline V gene (reference sequence).

The clonotype was recovered from a man aged 35 to 55 who had been exposed to COVID-19. Specimen: PBMCs or T cells enriched from blood (not recorded which). Recombination connected TRBV3-1 (or the pseudogene TRBV3-2) to TRBJ2-1, with 7 middle bases fitting TRBD2. In nucleotides, the sequence is TGTGCCAGCAGCCAAGGGTCCCTAGCGGAATACCTCTCCTACAATGAGCAGTTCTTC. It codes for CASSQGSLAEYLSYNEQFF.